Given below is one T cell receptor beta chain in context. The V gene lost 1 base and the J gene lost 4 bases, with 10 bases spanning the gap. Germline-derived CDR1 and CDR2 are SNHLY and FYNNEI. The CDR3 totals 14 residues. These data come from a study of control samples from healthy donors and cancer patients. Sequencing was performed with immunoSEQ multiplex PCR; in TCRdb, only in-frame clones are kept and a portion is missing. This sample carries more than 60,000 clones, approximately 88% of them seen once, and the ten largest clones take around 9.5%. The V call is TRBV2, the J call TRBJ1-2, with unresolved D. This clonotype was obtained from a woman aged 45-65 years with colorectal cancer. The sequenced sample was PBMCs. This CDR3 is CASSEDQTAYGYTF. The CDR3 nucleotides read TGTGCCAGCAGTGAAGATCAAACAGCCTATGGCTACACCTTC. Looking up the rest from reference TRBV2 and TRBJ1-2 gives the full variable domain: EPEVTQTPSHQVTQMGQEVILRCVPISNHLYFYWYRQILGQKVEFLVSFYNNEISEKSEIFDDQFSVERPDGSNFTLKIRSTKLEDSAMYFCASSEDQTAYGYTFGSGTRLTVV.